This entry features one T cell receptor (beta chain) sequence. Profiling relied on immunoSEQ multiplex PCR, and the TCRdb table lists in-frame clones only, not all of them. The sample yields about 42,000 clones, about nine tenths seen once. This entry comes from a study of T cell responses to AZD1222 COVID-19 vaccine. Germline V gene lookup returns CDR1 SGHAT and CDR2 FQNNGV. Deletions cut 5 bases from V and 0 bases from J, with 14 bases between. The CDR3 is 15 amino acids. Sequenced here: peripheral blood, sampled 28 days after the second AZD1222 dose. This receptor was obtained from an adult who received the AZD1222 COVID-19 vaccine. This rearrangement joins TRBV11-2 to TRBJ2-7; D is uncertain. CDR3 bases: TGTGCCAGCAGCCCGACGGACCGCCTCTCCTACGAGCAGTACTTC. Its protein is CASSPTDRLSYEQYF.